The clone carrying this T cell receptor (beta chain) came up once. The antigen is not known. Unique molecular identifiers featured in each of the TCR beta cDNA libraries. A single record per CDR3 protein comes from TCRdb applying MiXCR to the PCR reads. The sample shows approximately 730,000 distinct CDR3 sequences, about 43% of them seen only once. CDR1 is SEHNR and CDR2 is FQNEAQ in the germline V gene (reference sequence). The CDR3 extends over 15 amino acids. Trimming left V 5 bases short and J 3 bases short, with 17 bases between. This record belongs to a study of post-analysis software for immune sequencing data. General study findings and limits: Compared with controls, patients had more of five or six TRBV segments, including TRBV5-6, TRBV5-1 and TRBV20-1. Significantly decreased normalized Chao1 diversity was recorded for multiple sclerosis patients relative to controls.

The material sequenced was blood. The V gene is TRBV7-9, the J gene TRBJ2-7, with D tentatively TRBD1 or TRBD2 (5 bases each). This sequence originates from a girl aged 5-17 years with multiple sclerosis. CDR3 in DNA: TGTGCCAGCAGCCGCGGGTCACAGGTCATCTACGAGCAGTACTTC. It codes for CASSRGSQVIYEQYF.